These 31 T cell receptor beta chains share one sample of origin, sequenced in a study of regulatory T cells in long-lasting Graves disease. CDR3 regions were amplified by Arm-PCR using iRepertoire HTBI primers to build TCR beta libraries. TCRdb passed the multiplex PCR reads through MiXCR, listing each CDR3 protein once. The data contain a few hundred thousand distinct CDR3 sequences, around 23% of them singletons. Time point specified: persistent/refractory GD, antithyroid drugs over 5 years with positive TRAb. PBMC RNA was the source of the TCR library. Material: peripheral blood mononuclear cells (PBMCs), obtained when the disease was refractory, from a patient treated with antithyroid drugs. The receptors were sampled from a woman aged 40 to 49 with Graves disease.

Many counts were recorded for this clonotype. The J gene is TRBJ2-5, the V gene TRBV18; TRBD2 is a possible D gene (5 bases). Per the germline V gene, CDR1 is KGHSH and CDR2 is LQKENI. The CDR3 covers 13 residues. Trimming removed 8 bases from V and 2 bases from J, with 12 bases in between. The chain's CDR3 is CASSRAVQETQYF. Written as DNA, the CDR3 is TGTGCCAGCAGCCGAGCGGTACAAGAGACCCAGTACTTC.

Written as DNA, the CDR3 is TGCGCCAGCAGTGAGTCCCTAACGGGAACGGCCGGGGAGCTGTTTTTT. Protein: CASSESLTGTAGELFF. The chain combines TRBV10-1 with TRBJ2-2, with a weak D call TRBD2 (5 bases). CDR1 and CDR2 from the germline V gene are WNHNN and SYGVQD (reference sequence). Deletions cut 0 bases from V and 6 bases from J, with 14 bases between. The CDR3 length is 16 residues.

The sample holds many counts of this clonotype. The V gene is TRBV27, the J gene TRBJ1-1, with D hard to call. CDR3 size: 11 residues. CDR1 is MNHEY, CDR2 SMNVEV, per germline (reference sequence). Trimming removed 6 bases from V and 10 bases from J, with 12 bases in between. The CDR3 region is CASRNRTRAFF. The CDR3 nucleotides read TGTGCCAGCAGAAATAGGACGAGAGCTTTCTTT.

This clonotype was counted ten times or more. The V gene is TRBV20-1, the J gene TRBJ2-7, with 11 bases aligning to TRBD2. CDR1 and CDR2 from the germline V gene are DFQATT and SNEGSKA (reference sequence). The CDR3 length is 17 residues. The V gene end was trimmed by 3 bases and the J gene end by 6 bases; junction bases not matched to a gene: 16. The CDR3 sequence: CSASTSLAGGQPLEQYF. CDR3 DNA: TGCAGTGCTAGCACCTCTCTAGCGGGAGGCCAACCCCTCGAGCAGTACTTC.

CDR3 sequence (DNA): TGTGCCAGCAGCGAGACGCTAGCGGGGGCCCTCAATGAGCAGTTCTTC. Amino acids: CASSETLAGALNEQFF. J is TRBJ2-1 and V is TRBV28, with 10 bases that match TRBD2. Germline assignment: CDR1 MDHEN and CDR2 SYDVKM. The J segment lost 6 bases and the V segment lost 6 bases, leaving 11 bases of the junction unmatched. The CDR3 has 16 amino acids.

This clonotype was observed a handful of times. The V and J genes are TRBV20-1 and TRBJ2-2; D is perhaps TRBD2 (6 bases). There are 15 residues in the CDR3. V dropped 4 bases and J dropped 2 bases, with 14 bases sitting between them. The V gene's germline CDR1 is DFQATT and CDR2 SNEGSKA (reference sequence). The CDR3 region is CSATLRDSNTGELFF. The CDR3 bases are TGCAGTGCTACACTCAGGGACTCCAACACCGGGGAGCTGTTTTTT.

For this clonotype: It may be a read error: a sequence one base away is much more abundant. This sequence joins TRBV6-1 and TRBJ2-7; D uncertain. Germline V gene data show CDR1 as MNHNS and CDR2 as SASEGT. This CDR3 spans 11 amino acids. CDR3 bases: TGTGCCAGCCGAACCAACTACGGGCAGTACTTC. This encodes CASRTNYGQYF.

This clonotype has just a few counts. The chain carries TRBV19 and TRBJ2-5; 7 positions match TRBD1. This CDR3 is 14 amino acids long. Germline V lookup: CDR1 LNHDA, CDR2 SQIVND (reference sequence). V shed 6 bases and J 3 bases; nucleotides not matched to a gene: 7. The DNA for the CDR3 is TGTGCCAGTAGCTCCGGGACAGAAGAAGAGACCCAGTACTTC. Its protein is CASSSGTEEETQYF.

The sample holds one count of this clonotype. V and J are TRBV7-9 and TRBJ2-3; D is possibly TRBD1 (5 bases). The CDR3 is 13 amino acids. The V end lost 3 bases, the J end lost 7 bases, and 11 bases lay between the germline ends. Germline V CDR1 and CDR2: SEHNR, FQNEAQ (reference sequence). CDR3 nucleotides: TGTGCCAGCAGCTTCTACAGGACAAATACGCAGTATTTT. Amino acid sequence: CASSFYRTNTQYF.

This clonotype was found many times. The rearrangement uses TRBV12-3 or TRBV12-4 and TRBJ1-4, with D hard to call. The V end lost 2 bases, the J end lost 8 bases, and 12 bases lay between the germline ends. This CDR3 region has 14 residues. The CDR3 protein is CASSLRRPGEKLFF. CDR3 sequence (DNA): TGTGCCAGCAGTTTACGTCGGCCAGGAGAAAAACTGTTTTTT.

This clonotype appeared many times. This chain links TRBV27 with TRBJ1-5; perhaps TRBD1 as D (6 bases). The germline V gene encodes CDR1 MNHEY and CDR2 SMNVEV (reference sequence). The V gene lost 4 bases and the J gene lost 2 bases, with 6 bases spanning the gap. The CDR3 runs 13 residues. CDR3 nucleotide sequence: TGTGCCAGCAGTTACAGGGGCAATCAGCCCCAGCATTTT. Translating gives CASSYRGNQPQHF.

The CDR3, as DNA: TGTGCCAGCAGTCGACAGGGGAAGACAGATACGCAGTATTTT. This codes for CASSRQGKTDTQYF. The rearrangement joins TRBV28 to TRBJ2-3; 8 bases match TRBD1. This CDR3 comprises 14 residues. Germline CDR1 MDHEN, CDR2 SYDVKM. The junction had 4 bases not matched to a gene; V was cut back by 5 bases and J by 3 bases.

The CDR3 reads CASSLGIRDRESEQYF. The CDR3 DNA follows: TGCGCCAGCAGCTTGGGGATTCGGGACAGGGAAAGCGAGCAGTACTTC. The chain recombines TRBV5-1 with TRBJ2-7; 9 bases are a match to TRBD1. With 0 bases clipped from V and 6 bases from J, the junction kept 10 bases outside the gene matches. Per germline, CDR1 SGHRS and CDR2 YFSETQ. The CDR3 loop spans 16 amino acids.

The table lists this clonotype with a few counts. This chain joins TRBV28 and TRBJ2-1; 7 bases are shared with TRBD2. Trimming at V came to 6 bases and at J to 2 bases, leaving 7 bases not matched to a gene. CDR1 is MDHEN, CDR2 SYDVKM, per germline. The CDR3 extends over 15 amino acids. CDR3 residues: CASRRTSETYNEQFF. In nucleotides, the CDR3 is TGTGCCAGCAGACGAACTAGCGAGACCTACAATGAGCAGTTCTTC. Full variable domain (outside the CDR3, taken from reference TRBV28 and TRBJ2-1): DVKVTQSSRYLVKRTGEKVFLECVQDMDHENMFWYRQDPGLGLRLIYFSYDVKMKEKGDIPEGYSVSREKKERFSLILESASTNQTSMYLCASRRTSETYNEQFFGPGTRLTVL.

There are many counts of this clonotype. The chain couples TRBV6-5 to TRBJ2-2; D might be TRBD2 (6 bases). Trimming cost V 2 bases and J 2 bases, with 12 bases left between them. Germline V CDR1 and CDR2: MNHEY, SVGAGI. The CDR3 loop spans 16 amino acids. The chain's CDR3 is CASSYLPGLNTGELFF. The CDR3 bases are TGTGCCAGCAGTTACCTTCCGGGACTCAACACCGGGGAGCTGTTTTTT.

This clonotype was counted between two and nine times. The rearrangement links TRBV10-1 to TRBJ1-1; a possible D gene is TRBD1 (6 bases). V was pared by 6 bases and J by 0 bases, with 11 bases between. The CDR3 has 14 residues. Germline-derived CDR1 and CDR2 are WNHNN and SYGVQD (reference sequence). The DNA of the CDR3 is TGCGCCAGCAGCCCGGACAGCATGAACACTGAAGCTTTCTTT. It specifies CASSPDSMNTEAFF.

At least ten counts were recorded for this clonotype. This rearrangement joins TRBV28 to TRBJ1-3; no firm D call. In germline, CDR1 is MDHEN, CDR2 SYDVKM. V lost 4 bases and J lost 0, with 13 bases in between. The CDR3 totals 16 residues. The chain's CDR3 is CASSSSAGPSGNTIYF. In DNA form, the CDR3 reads TGTGCCAGCAGTTCATCAGCAGGCCCCTCTGGAAACACCATATATTTT.

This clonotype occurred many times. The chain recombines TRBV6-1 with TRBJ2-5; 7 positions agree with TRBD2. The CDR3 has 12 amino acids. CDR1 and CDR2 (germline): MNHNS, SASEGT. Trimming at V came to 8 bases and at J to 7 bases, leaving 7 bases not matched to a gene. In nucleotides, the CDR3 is TGTGCCAGCGAAGGCGGGAGCGGGACCCAGTACTTC. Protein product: CASEGGSGTQYF.

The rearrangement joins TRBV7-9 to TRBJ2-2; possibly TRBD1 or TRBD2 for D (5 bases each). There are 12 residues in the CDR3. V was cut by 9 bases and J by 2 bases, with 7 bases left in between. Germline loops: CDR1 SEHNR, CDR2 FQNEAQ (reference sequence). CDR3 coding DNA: TGTGCCAGGGGGGACAACACCGGGGAGCTGTTTTTT. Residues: CARGDNTGELFF.

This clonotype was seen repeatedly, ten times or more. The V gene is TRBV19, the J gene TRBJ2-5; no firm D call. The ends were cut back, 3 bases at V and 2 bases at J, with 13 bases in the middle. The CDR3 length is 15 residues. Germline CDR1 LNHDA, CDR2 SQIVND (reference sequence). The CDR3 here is CASSIGGGPQETQYF. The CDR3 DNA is TGTGCCAGTAGTATCGGCGGCGGACCGCAAGAGACCCAGTACTTC.

CDR3 sequence reads: CSASTGSSYEQYF. CDR3 DNA: TGCAGTGCTAGTACAGGTTCCTCCTACGAGCAGTACTTC. The rearrangement uses TRBV20-1 and TRBJ2-7, with D possibly matching TRBD1 (5 bases). Trimming took off 3 bases at V and 0 bases at J, with 9 bases between the two ends. The CDR3 has 13 amino acids. Germline-derived CDR1 and CDR2 are DFQATT and SNEGSKA (reference sequence).

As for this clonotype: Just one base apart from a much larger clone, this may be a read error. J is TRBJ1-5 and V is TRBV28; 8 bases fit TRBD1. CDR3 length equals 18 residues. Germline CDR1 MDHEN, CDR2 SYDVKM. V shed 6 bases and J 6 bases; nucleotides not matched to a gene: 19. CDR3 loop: CASRDPAGGVKGSQPQHF. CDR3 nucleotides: TGTGCCAGCAGAGATCCGGCAGGGGGCGTAAAAGGGAGTCAGCCCCAGCATTTT. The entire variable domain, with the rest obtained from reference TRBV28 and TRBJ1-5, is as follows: DVKVTQSSRYLVKRTGEKVFLECVQDMDHENMFWYRQDPGLGLRLIYFSYDVKMKEKGDIPEGYSVSREKKERFSLILESASTNQTSMYLCASRDPAGGVKGSQPQHFGDGTRLSIL.

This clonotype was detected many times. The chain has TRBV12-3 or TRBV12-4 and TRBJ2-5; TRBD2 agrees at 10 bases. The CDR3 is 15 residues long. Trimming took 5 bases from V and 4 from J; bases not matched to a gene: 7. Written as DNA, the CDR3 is TGTGCCAGCAGTCCTGGGACTAGCGAGTTAGAGACCCAGTACTTC. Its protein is CASSPGTSELETQYF.

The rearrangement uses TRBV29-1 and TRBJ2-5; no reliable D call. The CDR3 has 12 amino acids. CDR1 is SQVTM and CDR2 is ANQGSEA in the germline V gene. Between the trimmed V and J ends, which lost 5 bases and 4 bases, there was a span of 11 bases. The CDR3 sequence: CSVLLAGETQYF. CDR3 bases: TGCAGCGTTTTATTAGCAGGAGAGACCCAGTACTTC. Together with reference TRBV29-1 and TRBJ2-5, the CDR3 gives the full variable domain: SAVISQKPSRDICQRGTSLTIQCQVDSQVTMMFWYRQQPGQSLTLIATANQGSEATYESGFVIDKFPISRPNLTFSTLTVSNMSPEDSSIYLCSVLLAGETQYFGPGTRLLVL.

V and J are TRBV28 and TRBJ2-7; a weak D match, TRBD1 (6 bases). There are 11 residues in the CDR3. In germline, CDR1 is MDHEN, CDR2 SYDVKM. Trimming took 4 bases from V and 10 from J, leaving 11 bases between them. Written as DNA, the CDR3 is TGTGCCAGCAGTTCGGACAGCGTACAGTACTTC. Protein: CASSSDSVQYF.

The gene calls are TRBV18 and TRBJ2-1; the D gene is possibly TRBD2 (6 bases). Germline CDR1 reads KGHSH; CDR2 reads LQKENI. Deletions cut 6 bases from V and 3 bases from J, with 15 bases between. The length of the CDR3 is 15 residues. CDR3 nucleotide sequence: TGTGCCAGCTCGCCTGGTAGCGGAGTCTACAATGAGCAGTTCTTC. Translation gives CASSPGSGVYNEQFF.

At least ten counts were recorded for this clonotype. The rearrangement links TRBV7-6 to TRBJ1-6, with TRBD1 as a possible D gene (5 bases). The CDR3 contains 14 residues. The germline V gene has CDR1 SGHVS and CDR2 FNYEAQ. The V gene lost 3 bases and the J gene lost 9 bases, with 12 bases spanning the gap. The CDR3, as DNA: TGTGCCAGCAGCTTCGGGGCTTTGGGTTCACCCCTCCACTTT. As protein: CASSFGALGSPLHF.

For the CDR3, the DNA is TGTGCCAGCAGTCAACAGGGGGCAGGCCACCCAAACATTCAGTACTTC. This sequence encodes CASSQQGAGHPNIQYF. The chain is built from TRBV27 and TRBJ2-4; 9 bases agree with TRBD1. V trimming: 5 bases; J trimming: 6 bases; junction bases outside the gene matches: 11. The CDR3 length is 16 residues. The germline V gene encodes CDR1 MNHEY and CDR2 SMNVEV (reference sequence).

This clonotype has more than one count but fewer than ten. The CDR3 bases are TGTGCCAGCAGCCAAGGGATTAGCGTCTCCTACGAGCAGTACTTC. Its protein product is CASSQGISVSYEQYF. This chain connects TRBV3-1 to TRBJ2-7; D perhaps matches TRBD2 (5 bases). The CDR3 extends over 15 amino acids. Germline V gives CDR1 LGHDT, CDR2 YNNKEL (reference sequence). Trimming took 1 base from V and 0 from J, leaving 10 bases between them.

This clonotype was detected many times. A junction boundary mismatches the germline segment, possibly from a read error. The CDR3 DNA follows: TGTACCAGCAGACGACTTAATTCACCCCTCCACTTT. Its protein product is CTSRRLNSPLHF. The V and J genes are TRBV27 and TRBJ1-6, with D uncertain. Per the germline V gene, CDR1 is MNHEY and CDR2 is SMNVEV (reference sequence). The CDR3 is 12 amino acids.

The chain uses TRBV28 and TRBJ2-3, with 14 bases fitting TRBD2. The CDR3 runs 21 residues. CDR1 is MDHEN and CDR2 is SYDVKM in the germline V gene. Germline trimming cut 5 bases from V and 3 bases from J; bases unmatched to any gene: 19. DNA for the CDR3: TGTGCCAGCAGTCCCCTTCGAGGGACTAGCGGGAGAATATCGCGTACAGATACGCAGTATTTT. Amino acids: CASSPLRGTSGRISRTDTQYF.